Listed below are T cell receptor beta chains from one sample, sequenced in a study of T cell responses to AZD1222 COVID-19 vaccine. Profiled with immunoSEQ multiplex PCR; TCRdb holds only in-frame clones, not every one. Here the sample spans 90,000 to 130,000 clones, roughly 89% being singletons. Sequenced here: peripheral blood, sampled 28 days after the second AZD1222 dose. All receptors come from an adult who received the AZD1222 COVID-19 vaccine. Each CDR3 is given with its conserved first and last residue. Expanded clones get a size class; other rows say once, few or many, or leave the size out.

V gene	CDR3 length	J gene	clone size	CDR3 protein
TRBV7-9	16	TRBJ1-6	-	CASSIDRGVANSPLHF
TRBV14	14	TRBJ1-1	-	CASSQVTRNTEAFF
TRBV7-7	15	TRBJ2-5	once	CASSLAKAIQETQYF
TRBV4-3	16	TRBJ2-3	once	CASSQVLAEPVYTQYF
TRBV6-5	15	TRBJ1-6	-	CASSRDRDDNSPLHF
TRBV7-9	13	TRBJ1-1	-	CASSLLSTTEAFF
TRBV21-1	12	TRBJ1-5	-	CASSKVCQPQHF
TRBV30	13	TRBJ1-1	once	CAWNLGQGTEAFF
TRBV27	16	TRBJ2-1	-	CASSKGLAGGYNEQFF
TRBV28	14	TRBJ1-4	once	CASSPDRVGEKLFF
TRBV24-1	13	TRBJ1-6	-	CATRGELNSPLHF
TRBV14	13	TRBJ1-1	-	CASSRIQGTEAFF
TRBV6-5	15	TRBJ1-4	-	CASTKTWDRSEKLFF
TRBV15	15	TRBJ1-6	-	CATSSQGQVYSPLHF
TRBV5-1	13	TRBJ1-4	-	CASRRGDGEKLFF
TRBV19	15	TRBJ1-4	-	CASRTLTSPDEKLFF
TRBV4-2	14	TRBJ2-7	-	CASSLGGSTQEQYF
TRBV5-8	16	TRBJ2-3	-	CASSSWPSGGADTQYF
TRBV7-6	15	TRBJ1-4	-	CASSPGSGEVPKLFF
TRBV27	16	TRBJ1-1	-	CASSPGDLRMNTEAFF
TRBV3-1/TRBV3-2	14	TRBJ2-2	few	CASSQAGGTGELFF
TRBV7-9	13	TRBJ1-1	-	CASRSTGNTEAFF
TRBV2	14	TRBJ1-4	-	CASSPGWTNEKLFF
TRBV4-1	16	TRBJ2-7	-	CASSQSSGGSVREQYF
TRBV6-5	13	TRBJ2-7	once	CASSYPGRHEQYF
TRBV7-8	15	TRBJ1-2	few	CASSWGRTGNYGYTF
TRBV5-1	18	TRBJ2-3	-	CASSPGTSGGPGTDTQYF
TRBV3-1/TRBV3-2	16	TRBJ1-5	-	CASSQDGGRNNQPQHF
TRBV28	15	TRBJ2-2	-	CASREGARGTGELFF
TRBV7-2	14	TRBJ1-2	few	CASSLQPQKGGYTF
TRBV5-5	14	TRBJ2-1	once	CASRPGQGVHEQFF
TRBV19	15	TRBJ2-3	-	CASSIDRAGTDTQYF
TRBV5-6	14	TRBJ2-5	-	CASSLVGTEETQYF
TRBV6-4	14	TRBJ2-3	-	CASSDGEGTDTQYF
TRBV11-2	17	TRBJ2-2	-	CASSPVAGGQGTGELFF